This T cell receptor beta chain was obtained from a study of T cell repertoires in cytomegalovirus infection. Background on the study: CMV infection and matching HLA type were both indicated by public TCR beta signatures.

Of note for this clonotype: Antigen specificity is unknown.

Germline CDR1 MDHEN, CDR2 SYDVKM. This CDR3 comprises 14 residues. Trimming took 5 bases from V and 4 from J; bases not matched to a gene: 1. Study-wide results and caveats: HLA-C-restricted, CMV-specific TCR beta clonotypes were dominant ex vivo.

TCRdb passed the reads through MiXCR, listing each CDR3 protein once. In the table there are under 800,000 distinct CDR3 sequences, approximately 24% of which are singletons. This TCR was recovered from a human donor in good health (CMV status not recorded). Some clones in this sample may be carry-over from other donors' samples. Sequencing used CD8+ T cells from PBMCs. This sequence joins TRBV28 and TRBJ2-7, with TRBD2 matching 14 bases. Written as DNA, the CDR3 is TGTGCCAGCAGTCGACTAGCGGGGGGGTACGAGCAGTACGTC. It codes for CASSRLAGGYEQYV.